This T cell receptor (beta chain) was obtained from a study of spatial heterogeneity in lung cancer. Study overall: Sequence detection consistently recorded a greater number of beta-chain than alpha-chain sequences. A unique TCR and UMI combination showed up more than ten times in raw reads, on average.

The CDR3 is 12 amino acids. V was shortened by 10 bases and J by 2 bases, with 11 bases between the two germline ends. Regarding time point: sample taken at primary tumor resection. From tumor, nontumor lung or frozen PBMC, whole RNA was taken unsorted for sequencing. This clonotype was seen many times. As yet, its antigen is unknown. The library was built for alpha chains, so this beta chain is an off-target read and its size means little. Overall study findings and caveats: At resection, ubiquitous expanded tumor TCRs appeared in blood more than at follow-up.

On each TCR cDNA molecule, a unique molecular identifier was present. From the 5' RACE reads, TCRdb called clonotypes with MiXCR, one entry per CDR3 protein. The repertoire includes some 7,000 distinct CDR3 sequences, around 7% of them detected once, and over 70% sits in the top ten. The source is a male donor with early-stage non-small cell lung cancer. The gene calls are TRBV12-3 or TRBV12-4 and TRBJ1-1; D gene unclear. Specimen: PBMCs, collected at surgery. The CDR3 DNA sequence: TGTGCCACCGGTCCGGGAAACACTGAAGCTTTCTTT. It is translated as CATGPGNTEAFF.